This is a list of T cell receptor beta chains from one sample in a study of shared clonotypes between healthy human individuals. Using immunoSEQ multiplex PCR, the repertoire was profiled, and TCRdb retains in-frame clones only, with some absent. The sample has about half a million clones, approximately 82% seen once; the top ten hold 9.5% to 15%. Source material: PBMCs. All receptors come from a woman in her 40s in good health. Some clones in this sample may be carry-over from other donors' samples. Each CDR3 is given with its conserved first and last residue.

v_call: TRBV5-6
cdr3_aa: CASSLGQGLHYGYTF

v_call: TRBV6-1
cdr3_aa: CASSASGRALNEQFF

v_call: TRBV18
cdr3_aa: CASSPIQGRYGYTF

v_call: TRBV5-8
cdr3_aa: CAMKDRTYNEQFF

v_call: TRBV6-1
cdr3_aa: CASSEAPRGPNPPYEQYF

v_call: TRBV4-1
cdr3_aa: CASSQVVSDGYEQYF

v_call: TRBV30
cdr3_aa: CAWRVNYEQYF

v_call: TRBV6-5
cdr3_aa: CASSYPGQGAPTEAFF

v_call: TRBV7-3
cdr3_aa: CASSRRAGGDTEAFF

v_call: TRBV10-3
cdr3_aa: CAIGEGAYEQYF

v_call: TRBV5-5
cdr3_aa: CASSLALGNQPQHF

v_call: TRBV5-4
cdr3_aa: CASSLGGLAGDETQYF

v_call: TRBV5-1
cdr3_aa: CASSSKPEDTQYF

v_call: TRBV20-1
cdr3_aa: CTAGGYTF

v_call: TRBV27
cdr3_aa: CASSPATGPTAEAFF

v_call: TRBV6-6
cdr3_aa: CATRGREGTEAFF

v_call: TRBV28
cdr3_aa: CASTFGLAGELDTQYF

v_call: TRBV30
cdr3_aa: CAWSVRGNEKLFF

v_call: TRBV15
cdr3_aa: CATSAPGTDSQPQHF

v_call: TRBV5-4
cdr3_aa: CASSLERAGGYTF

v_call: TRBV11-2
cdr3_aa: CASSPTNSYEQYF

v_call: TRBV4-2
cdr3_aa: CASSQQPSGSSYNEQFF

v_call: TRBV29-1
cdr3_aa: CSVEDRVRAPSGNTGELFF

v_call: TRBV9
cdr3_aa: CASSQTPNREQYF

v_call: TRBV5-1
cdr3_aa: CASSRGPGETQYF

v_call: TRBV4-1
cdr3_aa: CASSQGLLNQPQHF

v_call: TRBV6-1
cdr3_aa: CASSELGFRGGSAQPQHF

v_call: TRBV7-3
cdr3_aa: CASRENLNTEAFF

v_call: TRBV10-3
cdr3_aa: CAISDPGGRVETQYF

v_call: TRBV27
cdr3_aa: CASSLLSGARSYEQYF

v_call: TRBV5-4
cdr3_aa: CASRAGTGAYEQYF

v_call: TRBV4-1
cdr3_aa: CASSQDRAGHNQPQHF

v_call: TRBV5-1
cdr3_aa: CASSFLAFDEQFF

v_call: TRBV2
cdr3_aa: CASSERIGRGTDTQYF

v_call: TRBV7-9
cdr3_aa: CASSYSGSSTDTQYF

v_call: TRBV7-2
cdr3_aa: CASSRGWGTEAFF

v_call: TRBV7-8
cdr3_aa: CASSTGQRYQETQYF

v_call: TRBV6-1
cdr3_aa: CASSEFGTDYGYTF

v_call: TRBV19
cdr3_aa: CASSTMGQGIQPQHF

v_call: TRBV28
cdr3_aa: CASSGQSSSYNEQFF

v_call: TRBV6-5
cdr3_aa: CATRRESYNEQFF

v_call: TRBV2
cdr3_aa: CASRVQGAGETQYF

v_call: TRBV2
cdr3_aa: CASRGDTDTGELFF

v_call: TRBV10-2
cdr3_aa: CASRGTGENTEAFF

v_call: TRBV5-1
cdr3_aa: CASRPQTGTNTGELFF

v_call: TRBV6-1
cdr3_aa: CASSEVASEPPYEQYF

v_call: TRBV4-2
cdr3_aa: CASSQDQAQPQHF

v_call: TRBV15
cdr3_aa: CATSRNRGGMMNTEAFF

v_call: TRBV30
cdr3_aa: CAWSPGGNTIYF

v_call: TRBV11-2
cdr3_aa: CASSLAYGELFF